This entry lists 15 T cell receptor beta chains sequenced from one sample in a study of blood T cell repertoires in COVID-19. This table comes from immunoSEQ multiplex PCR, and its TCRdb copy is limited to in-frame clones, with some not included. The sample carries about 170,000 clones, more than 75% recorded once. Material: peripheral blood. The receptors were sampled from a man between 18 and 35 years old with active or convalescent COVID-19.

CDR3 bases: TGTGCCAGCAGCCAGGACAGGGTGGGCTATGGCTACACCTTC. This translates into CASSQDRVGYGYTF. V is TRBV7-2 and J is TRBJ1-2; 8 nucleotides line up with TRBD1. V was clipped by 5 bases and J by 4 bases; unmatched bases: 6. The germline CDR1 and CDR2 sequences are SGHTA and FQGNSA. This CDR3 contains 14 residues.

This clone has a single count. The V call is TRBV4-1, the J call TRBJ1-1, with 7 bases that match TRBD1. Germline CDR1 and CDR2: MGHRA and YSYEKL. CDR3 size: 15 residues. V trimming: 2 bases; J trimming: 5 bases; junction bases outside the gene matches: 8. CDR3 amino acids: CASSQRQGASTEAFF. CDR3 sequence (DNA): TGCGCCAGCAGCCAACGACAGGGCGCATCTACTGAAGCTTTCTTT.

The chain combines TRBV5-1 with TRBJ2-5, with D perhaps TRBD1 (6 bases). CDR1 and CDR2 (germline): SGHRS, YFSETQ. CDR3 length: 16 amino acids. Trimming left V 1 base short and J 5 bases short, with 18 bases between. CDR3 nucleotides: TGCGCCAGCAGCTTGCCTCTGGGGGCTAGTGGGGAGACCCAGTACTTC. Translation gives CASSLPLGASGETQYF.

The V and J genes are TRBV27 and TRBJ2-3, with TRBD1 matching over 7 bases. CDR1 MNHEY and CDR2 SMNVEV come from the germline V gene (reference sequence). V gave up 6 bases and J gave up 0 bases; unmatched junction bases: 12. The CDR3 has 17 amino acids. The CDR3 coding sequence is TGTGCCAGCAGCTGGGACAGTTACGCCTCCAGCACAGATACGCAGTATTTT. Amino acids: CASSWDSYASSTDTQYF.

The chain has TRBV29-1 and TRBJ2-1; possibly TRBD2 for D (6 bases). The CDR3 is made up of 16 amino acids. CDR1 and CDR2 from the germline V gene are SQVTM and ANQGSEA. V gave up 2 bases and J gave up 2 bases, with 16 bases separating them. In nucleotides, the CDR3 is TGCAGCGTTGAATTGGAGGGCCCGGATGCCTACAATGAGCAGTTCTTC. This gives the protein CSVELEGPDAYNEQFF.

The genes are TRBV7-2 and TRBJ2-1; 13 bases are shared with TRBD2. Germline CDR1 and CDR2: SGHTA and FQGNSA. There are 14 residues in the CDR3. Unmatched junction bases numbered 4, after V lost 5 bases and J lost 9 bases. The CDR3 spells CASSRTSGSTEQFF. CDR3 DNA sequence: TGTGCCAGCAGCCGGACTAGCGGGAGTACTGAGCAGTTCTTC.

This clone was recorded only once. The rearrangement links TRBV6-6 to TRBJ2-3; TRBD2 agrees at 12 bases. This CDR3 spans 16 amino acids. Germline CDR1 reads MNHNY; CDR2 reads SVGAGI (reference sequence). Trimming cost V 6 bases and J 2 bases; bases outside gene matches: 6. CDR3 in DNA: TGTGCCAGCAGCCAAAGACTAGCGGGAGTCACAGATACGCAGTATTTT. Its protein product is CASSQRLAGVTDTQYF.

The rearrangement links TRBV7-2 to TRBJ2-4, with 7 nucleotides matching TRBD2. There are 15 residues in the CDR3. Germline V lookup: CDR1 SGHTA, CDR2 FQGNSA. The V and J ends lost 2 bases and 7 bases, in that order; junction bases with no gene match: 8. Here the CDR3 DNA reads TGTGCCAGCAGCTTAAGTGCGGGAGAGACGAACATTCAGTACTTC. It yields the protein CASSLSAGETNIQYF.

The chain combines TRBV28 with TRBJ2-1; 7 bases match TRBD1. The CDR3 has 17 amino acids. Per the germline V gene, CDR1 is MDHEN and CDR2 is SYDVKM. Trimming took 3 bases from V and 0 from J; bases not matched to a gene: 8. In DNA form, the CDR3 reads TGTGCCAGCAGTTTCCCCCTGGCAGGGGGCTCCTACAATGAGCAGTTCTTC. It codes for CASSFPLAGGSYNEQFF.

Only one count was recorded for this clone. The chain's CDR3 is CASSSFSNTGELFF. The CDR3 region has the DNA TGTGCCAGCTCAAGCTTTTCCAACACCGGGGAGCTGTTTTTT. This chain joins TRBV18 and TRBJ2-2; no clear D. V dropped 5 bases and J dropped 2 bases, with 9 bases sitting between them. CDR1 is KGHSH, CDR2 LQKENI, per germline. The CDR3 contains 14 residues.

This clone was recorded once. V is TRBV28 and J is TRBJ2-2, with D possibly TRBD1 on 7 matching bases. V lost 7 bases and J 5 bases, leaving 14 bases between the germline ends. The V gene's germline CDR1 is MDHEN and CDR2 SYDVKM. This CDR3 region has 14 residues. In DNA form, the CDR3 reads TGTGCCAGCAATAGGGCAGGGGGGACCGGGGAGCTGTTTTTT. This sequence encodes CASNRAGGTGELFF.

The CDR3 nucleotides are TGTGCCAGCAGCTTACCGAGCGGGGAGCTGTTTTTT. Its protein is CASSLPSGELFF. The V and J genes are TRBV7-3 and TRBJ2-2; D not certain. CDR1 is SGHTA, CDR2 FQGTGA, per germline. V lost 2 bases, J lost 7 bases, and 5 bases lay in between. This CDR3 has 12 amino acids.

CDR3 amino acids: CASSIGTGNYGYTF. The DNA of the CDR3 is TGTGCCAGTAGTATAGGGACAGGGAACTATGGCTACACCTTC. The chain is built from TRBV19 and TRBJ1-2; 8 bases match TRBD1. The CDR3 has 14 residues. V dropped 1 base and J dropped 2; count of bases not matched to a gene: 0. Per the germline V gene, CDR1 is LNHDA and CDR2 is SQIVND (reference sequence).

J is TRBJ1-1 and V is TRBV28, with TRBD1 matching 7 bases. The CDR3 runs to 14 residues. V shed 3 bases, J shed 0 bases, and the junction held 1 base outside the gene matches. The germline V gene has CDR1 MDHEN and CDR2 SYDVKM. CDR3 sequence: CASSFGQVNTEAFF. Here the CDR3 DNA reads TGTGCCAGCAGTTTTGGACAGGTGAACACTGAAGCTTTCTTT.

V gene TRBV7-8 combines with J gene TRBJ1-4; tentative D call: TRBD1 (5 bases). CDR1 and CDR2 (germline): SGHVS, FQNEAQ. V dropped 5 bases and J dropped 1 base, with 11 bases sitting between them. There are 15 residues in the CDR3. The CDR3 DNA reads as TGTGCCAGCAGCCCCCAAGGGGTAACTAATGAAAAACTGTTTTTT. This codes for CASSPQGVTNEKLFF.